What follows are 17 T cell receptor beta chains derived from one specimen sequenced in a study of blood T cell repertoires in COVID-19. Sequencing was performed with immunoSEQ multiplex PCR; in TCRdb, only in-frame clones are kept and a portion is missing. The top ten hold approximately 5% of the sample, which has 100,000 to 150,000 clones, roughly 82% seen once. Sample: peripheral blood. Receptor source: a human donor in a cohort sampled during active COVID-19.

This chain connects TRBV9 to TRBJ1-2; 10 bases are a match to TRBD1. The J segment lost 4 bases and the V segment lost 4 bases, leaving 10 bases of the junction unmatched. Germline V gene lookup returns CDR1 SGDLS and CDR2 YYNGEE. The CDR3 covers 16 residues. CDR3 protein: CASSPDRDRGSYGYTF. The CDR3 region has the DNA TGTGCCAGCAGCCCAGACCGGGACAGGGGTAGCTATGGCTACACCTTC.

A note on this clone: The germline gene is not matched at one end of the junction; a read error may be the cause. The chain combines TRBV3-1 (or the pseudogene TRBV3-2) with TRBJ2-1; 11 bases agree with TRBD2. CDR1 LGHDT and CDR2 YNNKEL come from the germline V gene (reference sequence). This CDR3 is 15 amino acids long. The CDR3 loop reads CASNQPGLADNEQFF. In DNA, the CDR3 is TGTGCCAGCAACCAACCGGGACTAGCGGACAATGAGCAGTTCTTC.

The chain employs TRBV7-9 and TRBJ2-1; maybe TRBD1 (7 bases). With 3 bases removed from V and 7 bases from J, the gap between germline ends came to 16 bases. The CDR3 covers 15 residues. Germline V gene data show CDR1 as SEHNR and CDR2 as FQNEAQ (reference sequence). The CDR3 DNA sequence: TGTGCCAGCAGCTTCCTAGCGACAGGGAGTAATGAGCAGTTCTTC. Translated, it gives CASSFLATGSNEQFF.

This rearrangement joins TRBV11-3 to TRBJ2-5; 13 bases are a match to TRBD2. This CDR3 has 17 residues. The germline V gene has CDR1 SGHNT and CDR2 YENEEA. The V and J ends lost 4 bases and 0 bases, in that order; junction bases with no gene match: 5. CDR3 loop: CASSSGLAGSDQETQYF. The CDR3 region has the DNA TGTGCCAGCAGCTCGGGACTAGCGGGGTCCGACCAAGAGACCCAGTACTTC.

The rearrangement uses TRBV24-1 and TRBJ2-3; TRBD1 aligns across 7 bases. With 6 bases clipped from V and 6 bases from J, the junction kept 5 bases outside the gene matches. Germline CDR1 KGHDR, CDR2 SFDVKD. The length of the CDR3 is 13 residues. CDR3 amino acids: CATSRQGRDTQYF. DNA for the CDR3: TGTGCCACCAGTCGACAGGGAAGGGATACGCAGTATTTT.

The rearrangement links TRBV27 to TRBJ2-7; 11 positions match TRBD1. The CDR3 runs 14 residues. Germline values: CDR1 MNHEY, CDR2 SMNVEV (reference sequence). J was trimmed by 0 bases and V by 5 bases; bases with no gene match: 0. DNA for the CDR3: TGTGCCAGCAGTGGGACAGGGGGCTCCTACGAGCAGTACTTC. Its protein is CASSGTGGSYEQYF.

This clone was seen once. The CDR3 reads CASSPSGRATDTQYF. CDR3 coding DNA: TGCGCCAGCAGCCCTAGCGGGAGGGCGACAGATACGCAGTATTTT. This chain connects TRBV4-1 to TRBJ2-3; the match to TRBD2 covers 12 bases. From germline, CDR1 is MGHRA and CDR2 YSYEKL. With 4 bases clipped from V and 3 bases from J, the junction kept 2 bases outside the gene matches. This CDR3 has 15 amino acids.

J is TRBJ2-3 and V is TRBV10-2; 9 bases match TRBD2. With V trimmed by 10 bases and J by 4 bases, 12 bases remained unmatched. The germline V gene encodes CDR1 WSHSY and CDR2 SAAADI. This CDR3 has 15 amino acids. As DNA, the CDR3 is TGCGCCACTTATGATAGCGGGAGTACCCCAGATACGCAGTATTTT. It specifies CATYDSGSTPDTQYF.

The chain carries TRBV9 and TRBJ2-3, with a tentative D call TRBD2 (6 bases). The CDR3 runs 14 residues. Germline V CDR1 and CDR2: SGDLS, YYNGEE. The V gene lost 1 base and the J gene lost 2 bases, with 8 bases spanning the gap. The CDR3 region is CASSVTDYTDTQYF. CDR3 coding DNA: TGTGCCAGCAGCGTAACGGACTACACAGATACGCAGTATTTT.

This chain joins TRBV29-1 and TRBJ1-2, with TRBD1 identical over 8 bases. Trimming cost V 6 bases and J 4 bases; bases outside gene matches: 10. There are 14 residues in the CDR3. Germline CDR1 and CDR2: SQVTM and ANQGSEA. As DNA, the CDR3 is TGCAGCGTAACCATCCAGGGGGCCAGCTATGGCTACACCTTC. Its protein is CSVTIQGASYGYTF.

The rearrangement links TRBV24-1 to TRBJ2-1, with 16 bases lining up with TRBD2. Germline V CDR1 and CDR2: KGHDR, SFDVKD. V trimming: 3 bases; J trimming: 9 bases; junction bases outside the gene matches: 10. The CDR3 is 18 amino acids. The CDR3 nucleotides read TGTGCCACCAGTGATCCCGGGACTAGCGGGAGGGCCCAAGCTGAGCAGTTCTTC. Translating gives CATSDPGTSGRAQAEQFF.

The gene calls are TRBV7-9 and TRBJ1-2, with D possibly matching TRBD1 (5 bases). Trimming took 5 bases from V and 0 from J, leaving 19 bases between them. The CDR3 is 17 residues long. The germline gives CDR1 SEHNR, CDR2 FQNEAQ (reference sequence). The CDR3 here is CASSPKRGGATNYGYTF. CDR3 nucleotide sequence: TGTGCCAGCAGCCCCAAAAGGGGTGGCGCGACTAACTATGGCTACACCTTC.

The chain is built from TRBV2 and TRBJ2-1; possibly TRBD2 for D (5 bases). V was pared by 7 bases and J by 5 bases, with 9 bases between. The CDR3 extends over 12 amino acids. The germline CDR1 and CDR2 sequences are SNHLY and FYNNEI. The chain's CDR3 is CASNGLNNEQFF. In DNA form, the CDR3 reads TGTGCCAGCAACGGACTGAACAATGAGCAGTTCTTC.

In nucleotides, the CDR3 is TGTGCCAGCAGTGACCCTGGAGAGTTGGTTGAGACCCAGTACTTC. It specifies CASSDPGELVETQYF. The chain links TRBV6-1 to TRBJ2-5; D gene uncertain. Trimming stripped 3 bases from V and 5 bases from J, with 16 bases between. The CDR3 runs to 15 residues. Looked up from germline, CDR1 is MNHNS and CDR2 is SASEGT.

The gene calls are TRBV4-2 and TRBJ2-3; 14 bases line up with TRBD2. Germline values: CDR1 LGHNA, CDR2 YNFKEQ. Trimming removed 0 bases from V and 9 bases from J; junction bases left unmatched: 8. This CDR3 region has 17 residues. CDR3 residues: CASSQDGTSGSQGTQYF. DNA for the CDR3: TGTGCCAGCAGCCAAGATGGGACTAGCGGGAGTCAGGGGACGCAGTATTTT.

The rearrangement uses TRBV3-1 (or the pseudogene TRBV3-2) and TRBJ1-1; D may be TRBD1 (6 bases). The CDR3 is 13 amino acids. V was trimmed by 3 bases and J by 5 bases, leaving 10 bases between them. Looked up from germline, CDR1 is LGHDT and CDR2 is YNNKEL (reference sequence). The CDR3 DNA reads TGTGCCAGCAGCCAGAACAGGGCTACTGAAGCTTTCTTT. This codes for CASSQNRATEAFF.

The chain carries TRBV4-2 and TRBJ2-4; possibly TRBD2 for D (6 bases). V was clipped by 0 bases and J by 0 bases, with 18 bases between them. The CDR3 is 19 amino acids. The germline CDR1 and CDR2 sequences are LGHNA and YNFKEQ. The CDR3 here is CASSQDSIWGDLAKNIQYF. The CDR3 DNA reads as TGTGCCAGCAGCCAAGATTCGATTTGGGGGGACCTAGCCAAAAACATTCAGTACTTC.